These T cell receptor beta chains were read from a single sample in a study of blood T cells in healthy people across ages. MiXCR, run by TCRdb on the 5' RACE reads, gives a single entry per CDR3 protein. Of some 900,000 distinct CDR3 sequences in the sample, about 48% are singletons; the top ten hold 13%. Sequenced material: blood. The receptors shown here come from a man aged 30 to 39 in good health. CDR3s include the opening cysteine and the closing phenylalanine or tryptophan. D genes are given only for firm matches. Size values are once, few and many counts, or a class for expanded clones, and some rows have none.

length	size	J	V	D	DNA	CDR3
17	-	TRBJ2-2	TRBV7-6	TRBD2	TGTGCCAGCAGCTTAACTAGCGGGGGTTCTAACACCGGGGAGCTGTTTTTT	CASSLTSGGSNTGELFF
17	-	TRBJ1-4	TRBV27	-	TGTGCCAGCAGTTATCTTCAAGAACGGGGGCTAAGTGAAAAACTGTTTTTT	CASSYLQERGLSEKLFF
16	-	TRBJ2-1	TRBV20-1	-	TGCAGTGCTAGAATGGGTGGGTGGGGGAACTACAATGAGCAGTTCTTC	CSARMGGWGNYNEQFF
15	-	TRBJ1-4	TRBV6-1	-	TGTGCCAGCAGTGAATTGATACAGCGCAATGAAAAACTGTTTTTT	CASSELIQRNEKLFF
16	few	TRBJ2-7	TRBV6-5	TRBD2	TGTGCCAGCAGCAATCCCCCCAGCGGGGGTCTTCTCGAGCAGTACTTC	CASSNPPSGGLLEQYF
16	-	TRBJ1-5	TRBV24-1	TRBD1	TGTGCCACCAGTGACTCCGGGACAGGGACCTATCAGCCCCAGCATTTT	CATSDSGTGTYQPQHF
16	-	TRBJ2-5	TRBV12-3/TRBV12-4	TRBD2	TGTGCCAGCAGTTCTACCCCGGGGACTAGCGAGGAGACCCAGTACTTC	CASSSTPGTSEETQYF
15	-	TRBJ2-5	TRBV3-1	TRBD2	TGTGCCAGCAGCCAAGGGCTAGCGGGGCCCCATGTGCGGTACTTC	CASSQGLAGPHVRYF
15	-	TRBJ2-7	TRBV6-5	TRBD1	TGTGCCAGCAGTATGACAGGGATCACTGCCCGCGAGCAGTACTTC	CASSMTGITAREQYF
11	few	TRBJ1-1	TRBV10-3	-	TGTGCCACCAGAGGTGGGACTGAAGCTTTCTTT	CATRGGTEAFF
15	few	TRBJ2-7	TRBV7-2	-	TGTGCCAGCTACCCCAGGGCTTTAGACTACTACGAGCAGTACTTC	CASYPRALDYYEQYF
16	few	TRBJ1-5	TRBV7-2	TRBD1	TGTGCCAGCAGCCCAGGGACAGGCCTGCTCAATCAGCCCCAGCATTTT	CASSPGTGLLNQPQHF
14	-	TRBJ1-4	TRBV7-8	TRBD1	TGTGCCAGGAGCCTGGACAGGGGGCATGAAAAACTGTTTTTT	CARSLDRGHEKLFF
14	once	TRBJ2-3	TRBV20-1	-	TGCAGTGCTAGGATTTCACCTAGCACAGATACGCAGTATTTT	CSARISPSTDTQYF
15	-	TRBJ1-1	TRBV12-3/TRBV12-4	-	TGTGCCAGCAGTTTTTGGAAAATCATAGACACTGAAGCTTTCTTT	CASSFWKIIDTEAFF
13	few	TRBJ2-7	TRBV3-1	-	TGTGCCAGCAGCCAAGAACCCCTAGGGGCCCAGTACTTC	CASSQEPLGAQYF
15	few	TRBJ2-3	TRBV28	TRBD2	TGTGCCAGCAGTTCGGGGGGGGCTGGCACAGATACGCAGTATTTT	CASSSGGAGTDTQYF
15	-	TRBJ2-2	TRBV6-1	-	TGTGCCAGCAGTGAAGCGCATAGCTTCACCGGGGAGCTGTTTTTT	CASSEAHSFTGELFF
16	-	TRBJ2-1	TRBV20-1	-	TGCAGTGCTAGAGATCTGGCGGGGCATTCCTACAATGAGCAGTTCTTC	CSARDLAGHSYNEQFF
13	-	TRBJ2-5	TRBV20-1	-	TGCAGTGCCCGGAGGGACAGCCAAGAGACCCAGTACTTC	CSARRDSQETQYF
16	few	TRBJ1-4	TRBV4-3	-	TGCGCCAGCAGCCCAAATGGGGGCAGCACTAATGAAAAACTGTTTTTT	CASSPNGGSTNEKLFF
15	few	TRBJ2-1	TRBV4-2	-	TGTGCCAGCAGCCAAGGGGATCTATCCTACAATGAGCAGTTCTTC	CASSQGDLSYNEQFF
13	-	TRBJ2-7	TRBV12-3/TRBV12-4	-	TGTGCCAGCAGGACCGGGCTCCCCTACGAGCAGTACTTC	CASRTGLPYEQYF
18	-	TRBJ2-3	TRBV7-7	TRBD1	TGTGCTTGCAGCTTAAGAGTTCGGGGGACAGGGAGCTCCGATACGCAGTATTTT	CACSLRVRGTGSSDTQYF
11	-	TRBJ1-1	TRBV20-1	TRBD1	TGCAGTGCGACAGGGGGCACCGAAGCTTTCTTT	CSATGGTEAFF
14	many	TRBJ2-1	TRBV4-2	-	TGTGCCAGCAGCCAAGCTTTAGGGACGGCTGAGCAGTTCTTC	CASSQALGTAEQFF
14	many	TRBJ1-1	TRBV6-5	-	TGTGCCAGCAGACCTCCTTCTGGGAACACTGAAGCTTTCTTT	CASRPPSGNTEAFF
15	-	TRBJ2-5	TRBV20-1	TRBD1	TGCAGTGCTAGAGCTCTGTCAGGGGGCTGGGAGACCCAGTACTTC	CSARALSGGWETQYF
14	-	TRBJ1-6	TRBV2	-	TGTGCCAGCAGTTCCGGGACAAATGGTTCACCCCTCCACTTT	CASSSGTNGSPLHF
15	few	TRBJ2-3	TRBV6-1	TRBD1	TGTGCCAGCATCCGGCAGGGGGTAGGCCCAGATACGCAGTATTTT	CASIRQGVGPDTQYF
12	-	TRBJ2-1	TRBV20-1	-	TGCAGTGCTAATGGACCTCGGGGAGAGCAGTTCTTC	CSANGPRGEQFF
15	many	TRBJ1-2	TRBV5-1	TRBD1	TGCGCCAGCAGCCCGACAGGGGACGTCGGCTATGGCTACACCTTC	CASSPTGDVGYGYTF
15	few	TRBJ1-1	TRBV6-6	TRBD1	TGTGCCAGCAGCCCAGGGGGCTCAATGAACACTGAAGCTTTCTTT	CASSPGGSMNTEAFF
13	-	TRBJ2-7	TRBV12-3/TRBV12-4	-	TGTGCCAGCAGTTTGTACAGGGATTACGAGCAGTACTTC	CASSLYRDYEQYF
16	few	TRBJ2-3	TRBV7-2	-	TGTGCCAGCAGCTTGGGGGGGGGGCTAGGGACAGATACGCAGTATTTT	CASSLGGGLGTDTQYF
16	-	TRBJ1-6	TRBV6-2/TRBV6-3	-	TGTGCCAGCAGTCCTCGGGGGAAGGGGGACTATTCACCCCTCCACTTT	CASSPRGKGDYSPLHF
15	few	TRBJ1-2	TRBV9	-	TGTGCCAGCAGCGTGGGGGGCTCCCCTGCCTCTGACTACACCTTC	CASSVGGSPASDYTF
19	-	TRBJ2-6	TRBV21-1	-	TGTGCCAGCAGCAAAATTGGATCACAGGTGACCTCTGGGGCCAACGTCCTGACTTTC	CASSKIGSQVTSGANVLTF
12	-	TRBJ2-1	TRBV5-6	TRBD1	TGTGCCAGCAGCCTTGGGACAGGTGGGGAGTTCTTC	CASSLGTGGEFF
14	many	TRBJ2-5	TRBV15	TRBD2	TGTGCCACCAGCATGGGAGCGGGGGAAGAGACCCAGTACTTC	CATSMGAGEETQYF
14	-	TRBJ2-7	TRBV20-1	-	TGCAGTGCCATAACACCGGGGGTTCGGGGCGAGCAGTACTTC	CSAITPGVRGEQYF
14	few	TRBJ2-6	TRBV30	-	TGTGCCCGACCGTCGGGGGCTGGGGCCAACGTCCTGACTTTC	CARPSGAGANVLTF